This T cell receptor beta chain was recovered during a study of T cells after yellow fever vaccination. Looking at the study overall: Preparation of fractions with low cell numbers was performed using SMART-Seq v4 Ultra Low Input. Study conclusions and caveats: Boosting was followed by the reappearance of most primary-vaccination clones (approximately 97% CD4, about 90% CD8). Contamination by abundant bulk-population clonotypes could be present in FACS-sorted repertoires.

Comments on this clonotype: The antigen remains unidentified.

A 5'RACE template-switching step, the method used to make TCR cDNA, added a universal primer site and UMIs. TCRdb itself ran the 5' RACE reads through MiXCR, one entry per CDR3 protein. Found here are more than 350,000 distinct CDR3 sequences, roughly 12% of them singletons; the top ten hold more than 15%. Specimen: PBMCs, collected on the day of the first yellow fever vaccination. The TCR originated in a man aged 18-30 years who received the YFV17D yellow fever vaccine.

Written as DNA, the CDR3 is TGCGCCAGCAGCCAGTATACAGGTCCAATAGAGACCCAGTACTTC. This codes for CASSQYTGPIETQYF. This rearrangement joins TRBV4-3 to TRBJ2-5, with a possible D match to TRBD1 (5 bases). The CDR3 is 15 amino acids. From germline, CDR1 is LGHNA and CDR2 YSLEER. Trimming shortened V by 3 bases and J by 4 bases, and 15 bases separated the two germline ends.